These 31 T cell receptor beta chains originate from one sample sequenced in a study of cytomegalovirus exposure and HLA in healthy donors (dated by TCRdb to about 2017). The library was made by the immunoSEQ multiplex PCR assay. The multiplex PCR relied on a mix of 60 forward primers for TCR Vbeta segments and 13 reverse primers for TCR Jbeta segments. The table was pulled from immuneACCESS by TCRdb, which kept in-frame rearrangements only. Such tables lose some clones; where checked, under half of the loss comes from unresolved V genes, and the rest has no known cause. Per the sample table, the count is 200,000 to 250,000 clones. The ten largest account for about 0.9% of the sample. The source material was PBMCs. These receptors were obtained from a woman aged 25 to 45 in good health and CMV-seropositive.

V and J are TRBV4-1 and TRBJ2-1; TRBD2 aligns across 10 bases. The germline CDR1 and CDR2 sequences are MGHRA and YSYEKL. V gave up 1 base and J gave up 4 bases; unmatched junction bases: 10. CDR3 length equals 18 residues. The CDR3 coding sequence is TGCGCCAGCAGCCAAGGAGAGCGGGAGGGCCAATATTACAATGAGCAGTTCTTC. Translating it yields CASSQGEREGQYYNEQFF.

This chain joins TRBV19 and TRBJ2-3; TRBD2 agrees at 8 bases. Germline V CDR1 and CDR2: LNHDA, SQIVND (reference sequence). The length of the CDR3 is 16 residues. V trimming: 5 bases; J trimming: 5 bases; junction bases outside the gene matches: 12. The CDR3 protein is CASSGGLVTLGDTQYF. Here the CDR3 DNA reads TGTGCCAGTAGTGGGGGACTAGTGACACTTGGAGATACGCAGTATTTT.

The CDR3 is CASSSRGGVSNQPQHF. In nucleotides, the CDR3 is TGTGCCAGCAGTTCTAGGGGGGGGGTTTCGAATCAGCCCCAGCATTTT. The chain has TRBV6-5 and TRBJ1-5, with D tentatively TRBD1 (6 bases). CDR1 MNHEY and CDR2 SVGAGI come from the germline V gene. CDR3 length: 16 amino acids. The ends were cut back, 4 bases at V and 4 bases at J, with 17 bases in the middle.

Concerning this clone itself: The germline gene is not matched at one end of the junction; a read error may be the cause. V usage is TRBV6-5 and J usage is TRBJ1-3, with a possible D match to TRBD1 (6 bases). Germline V gene lookup returns CDR1 MNHEY and CDR2 SVGAGI. The CDR3 consists of 14 residues. The CDR3 protein is CASSPAGQRHGISF. CDR3 nucleotides: TGTGCCAGCAGTCCCGCCGGACAGCGACATGGGATTAGTTTT.

Here the CDR3 reads CANSTSGYEQYF. The CDR3 nucleotides read TGTGCCAACTCGACTAGCGGTTACGAGCAGTACTTC. The rearrangement links TRBV19 to TRBJ2-7; 9 bases fit TRBD2. Unmatched junction bases numbered 5, after V lost 10 bases and J lost 4 bases. Germline CDR1 and CDR2: LNHDA and SQIVND (reference sequence). The CDR3 has 12 amino acids. Drawing the rest from reference TRBV19 and TRBJ2-7, the complete variable domain is DGGITQSPKYLFRKEGQNVTLSCEQNLNHDAMYWYRQDPGQGLRLIYYSQIVNDFQKGDIAEGYSVSREKKESFPLTVTSAQKNPTAFYLCANSTSGYEQYFGPGTRLTVT.

The chain has TRBV2 and TRBJ1-3; D call uncertain. There are 14 residues in the CDR3. CDR1 is SNHLY and CDR2 is FYNNEI in the germline V gene. Trimming took 5 bases from V and 0 from J, leaving 8 bases between them. CDR3 sequence: CASSPVASGNTIYF. CDR3 DNA: TGTGCCAGCAGTCCTGTGGCCTCTGGAAACACCATATATTTT. The full variable domain, rest sourced from reference TRBV2 and TRBJ1-3, is EPEVTQTPSHQVTQMGQEVILRCVPISNHLYFYWYRQILGQKVEFLVSFYNNEISEKSEIFDDQFSVERPDGSNFTLKIRSTKLEDSAMYFCASSPVASGNTIYFGEGSWLTVV.

The chain combines TRBV4-1 with TRBJ2-1; 9 nucleotides align to TRBD2. CDR1 is MGHRA and CDR2 is YSYEKL in the germline V gene. Trimming removed 0 bases from V and 8 bases from J; junction bases left unmatched: 11. CDR3 length: 17 residues. CDR3 nucleotide sequence: TGCGCCAGCAGCCAAGAATGGGGCGGGAGGGCCCTCGATGAGCAGTTCTTC. This encodes CASSQEWGGRALDEQFF.

The chain joins TRBV4-3 to TRBJ1-2; 7 bases are a match to TRBD1. The germline CDR1 and CDR2 sequences are LGHNA and YSLEER. This CDR3 is built from 18 residues. J gave up 5 bases and V 4 bases, and 19 bases lay outside the gene matches. Here the CDR3 DNA reads TGCGCCAGCAGCCGAGACCTAAACTTCAGGGACAGACGATATGGCTACACCTTC. This translates into CASSRDLNFRDRRYGYTF.

This chain joins TRBV19 and TRBJ2-7; 12 bases agree with TRBD2. The trim removed 5 bases at V and 3 bases at J, leaving 8 bases unmatched. The germline V gene has CDR1 LNHDA and CDR2 SQIVND (reference sequence). This CDR3 comprises 16 residues. The CDR3: CASSPRLAGELYEQYF. CDR3 bases: TGTGCCAGTAGTCCGAGACTAGCGGGAGAACTCTACGAGCAGTACTTC.

The chain combines TRBV9 with TRBJ2-3; D remains ambiguous. The ends were cut back, 3 bases at V and 2 bases at J, with 7 bases in the middle. Germline assignment: CDR1 SGDLS and CDR2 YYNGEE. This CDR3 spans 13 amino acids. This CDR3 reads CASSALLTDTQYF. CDR3 nucleotides: TGTGCCAGCAGCGCCTTACTCACAGATACGCAGTATTTT.

V and J are TRBV6-5 and TRBJ2-7, with TRBD1 identical over 7 bases. V shed 6 bases, J shed 4 bases, and the junction held 9 bases outside the gene matches. Germline lookup yields CDR1 MNHEY and CDR2 SVGAGI. The CDR3 covers 14 residues. The CDR3 loop is CASRTDRDGYEQYF. The CDR3 DNA follows: TGTGCCAGCAGAACTGACAGGGATGGGTACGAGCAGTACTTC.

V gene TRBV7-9 combines with J gene TRBJ1-2; 7 bases are shared with TRBD1. CDR1 SEHNR and CDR2 FQNEAQ come from the germline V gene (reference sequence). This CDR3 is built from 13 residues. Trimming cost V 2 bases and J 3 bases; bases outside gene matches: 0. CDR3 loop: CASSLTGDYGYTF. The CDR3 coding sequence is TGTGCCAGCAGCTTAACAGGGGACTATGGCTACACCTTC.

The CDR3 DNA reads as TGTGCCAGCAGATCCGGGGGCGGGGGGCAGGCCGGGGAGCTGTTTTTT. As protein: CASRSGGGGQAGELFF. The gene calls are TRBV2 and TRBJ2-2; 8 nucleotides match TRBD2. Germline V gene lookup returns CDR1 SNHLY and CDR2 FYNNEI. The CDR3 totals 16 residues. Trimming took 6 bases from V and 6 from J; bases not matched to a gene: 12.

As regards this clone: Germline is not matched at one junction end, which may reflect a read error. The chain couples TRBV11-2 to TRBJ1-1, with 7 bases matching TRBD1. The CDR3 extends over 12 amino acids. Germline V gene lookup returns CDR1 SGHAT and CDR2 FQNNGV. DNA for the CDR3: TGTGCCAGCAGCTTAGGGGTGGACAGGTGTCTCTTT. Encoded protein: CASSLGVDRCLF.

The chain couples TRBV27 to TRBJ2-7, with D possibly being TRBD2 (6 bases). This CDR3 is built from 16 residues. Germline lookup yields CDR1 MNHEY and CDR2 SMNVEV (reference sequence). Trimming stripped 3 bases from V and 2 bases from J, with 17 bases between. This CDR3 reads CASSFALGEVPYEQYF. For the CDR3, the DNA is TGTGCCAGCAGTTTCGCTTTGGGGGAGGTCCCCTACGAGCAGTACTTC.

The chain joins TRBV6-5 to TRBJ1-2, with D unclear. Germline V gene lookup returns CDR1 MNHEY and CDR2 SVGAGI. V dropped 0 bases and J dropped 7 bases, with 9 bases sitting between them. The CDR3 is 13 amino acids. CDR3: CASSYSIEGGYTF. DNA for the CDR3: TGTGCCAGCAGTTACTCGATAGAGGGTGGCTACACCTTC.

The chain combines TRBV2 with TRBJ1-2; D remains unclear. V lost 0 bases, J lost 5 bases, and 10 bases lay in between. This CDR3 is 14 amino acids long. Germline CDR1 SNHLY, CDR2 FYNNEI. DNA of the CDR3: TGTGCCAGCAGTGAAGCACACAGTACTTATGGCTACACCTTC. Protein sequence: CASSEAHSTYGYTF.

V gene TRBV30 combines with J gene TRBJ1-5; no clear D gene. V dropped 2 bases and J dropped 0 bases, with 5 bases sitting between them. The germline CDR1 and CDR2 sequences are GTSNPN and SVGIG (reference sequence). There are 13 residues in the CDR3. CDR3 in DNA: TGTGCCTGGAGTTACGGTAGCAATCAGCCCCAGCATTTT. Protein: CAWSYGSNQPQHF.

This chain links TRBV27 with TRBJ1-1; D perhaps matches TRBD1 (6 bases). In germline, CDR1 is MNHEY, CDR2 SMNVEV (reference sequence). Trimming took off 7 bases at V and 2 bases at J, with 14 bases between the two ends. The CDR3 is 14 residues long. Here the CDR3 reads CASKKDRTNTEAFF. The CDR3 DNA reads as TGTGCCAGCAAAAAAGACAGGACCAACACTGAAGCTTTCTTT.

The genes are TRBV19 and TRBJ2-7, with D perhaps TRBD1 (5 bases). CDR1 LNHDA and CDR2 SQIVND come from the germline V gene (reference sequence). The CDR3 runs to 16 residues. The ends were cut back, 3 bases at V and 3 bases at J, with 18 bases in the middle. CDR3 protein: CASSISIGWTNYEQYF. CDR3 bases: TGTGCCAGTAGTATCAGTATAGGGTGGACAAACTACGAGCAGTACTTC.

This chain uses TRBV5-1 with TRBJ1-6, with TRBD1 as a possible D gene (6 bases). Per the germline V gene, CDR1 is SGHRS and CDR2 is YFSETQ. The ends were cut back, 7 bases at V and 0 bases at J, with 11 bases in the middle. This CDR3 is built from 15 residues. In nucleotides, the CDR3 is TGCGCCAGCCGGCCGGACAGCTCCTATAATTCACCCCTCCACTTT. It specifies CASRPDSSYNSPLHF.

For this clone: One end of the junction fails to match germline, which may point to a read error. At the DNA level, this CDR3 is encoded by other sequences in the same sample as well. The chain couples TRBV9 to TRBJ1-5; perhaps TRBD1 as D (6 bases). This CDR3 comprises 15 residues. Germline V gene lookup returns CDR1 SGDLS and CDR2 YYNGEE. Here the CDR3 DNA reads TGTGCCAGCATAGGCGGGGGCCGTAGCAATCAGCCCCAGCACTTT. Translation: CASIGGGRSNQPQHF.

This chain connects TRBV11-2 to TRBJ1-1; D is ambiguous. The V and J ends lost 1 base and 6 bases respectively, with 9 bases between them. The CDR3 covers 13 residues. Per germline, CDR1 SGHAT and CDR2 FQNNGV. Written as DNA, the CDR3 is TGTGCCAGCAGCTTAGGGGAGGGCGCTGAAGCTTTCTTT. Its protein is CASSLGEGAEAFF. The full variable domain, in which reference TRBV11-2 and TRBJ1-1 provide the parts outside the CDR3, is EAGVAQSPRYKIIEKRQSVAFWCNPISGHATLYWYQQILGQGPKLLIQFQNNGVVDDSQLPKDRFSAERLKGVDSTLKIQPAKLEDSAVYLCASSLGEGAEAFFGQGTRLTVV.

The rearrangement links TRBV5-1 to TRBJ2-7, with 9 bases lining up with TRBD1. Germline CDR1 is SGHRS and CDR2 is YFSETQ. Unmatched junction bases numbered 1, after V lost 4 bases and J lost 2 bases. CDR3 length equals 13 residues. Here the CDR3 reads CASSRDRAYEQYF. The CDR3 region has the DNA TGCGCCAGCAGCCGGGACAGGGCCTACGAGCAGTACTTC.

In nucleotides, the CDR3 is TGCAGCGTTGCTATCACTGAAGCTTTCTTT. This codes for CSVAITEAFF. This sequence joins TRBV29-1 and TRBJ1-1; D uncertain. The V end was cut by 4 bases, the J end by 4 bases, with 4 bases between. Germline CDR1 SQVTM, CDR2 ANQGSEA. The CDR3 covers 10 residues.

The chain is built from TRBV30 and TRBJ2-7; the D gene is possibly TRBD1 (6 bases). Germline V CDR1 and CDR2: GTSNPN, SVGIG (reference sequence). Trimming took off 3 bases at V and 2 bases at J, with 11 bases between the two ends. The CDR3 is 13 residues long. The CDR3 region has the DNA TGTGCCTGGAGGGGACACGGGACCTACGAGCAGTACTTC. Encoded protein: CAWRGHGTYEQYF.

The chain is built from TRBV28 and TRBJ1-5; 7 nucleotides align to TRBD1. From germline, CDR1 is MDHEN and CDR2 SYDVKM. The CDR3 consists of 14 residues. The CDR3 is CAFGAGGRNQPQHF. In DNA form, the CDR3 reads TGTGCGTTCGGGGCAGGGGGACGCAATCAGCCCCAGCATTTT.

The chain is built from TRBV19 and TRBJ1-1, with a weak D call TRBD1 (5 bases). This CDR3 has 12 amino acids. CDR1 and CDR2 from the germline V gene are LNHDA and SQIVND (reference sequence). Trimming took 7 bases from V and 3 from J, leaving 9 bases between them. The CDR3 spells CASTDSYTEAFF. CDR3 bases: TGTGCCAGTACCGACAGTTACACTGAAGCTTTCTTT. The full variable domain, in which reference TRBV19 and TRBJ1-1 provide the parts outside the CDR3, is DGGITQSPKYLFRKEGQNVTLSCEQNLNHDAMYWYRQDPGQGLRLIYYSQIVNDFQKGDIAEGYSVSREKKESFPLTVTSAQKNPTAFYLCASTDSYTEAFFGQGTRLTVV.

This sequence joins TRBV20-1 and TRBJ2-5, with 8 positions matching TRBD2. The length of the CDR3 is 11 residues. The germline V gene encodes CDR1 DFQATT and CDR2 SNEGSKA (reference sequence). This chain's CDR3 is CGRTIGGAQYF. The CDR3 nucleotides are TGCGGACGTACTATCGGGGGGGCCCAGTACTTC.

The rearrangement links TRBV7-2 to TRBJ2-3; D may be TRBD1 (6 bases). Germline lookup yields CDR1 SGHTA and CDR2 FQGNSA. This CDR3 is built from 14 residues. V lost 1 base to trimming and J lost 5 bases, with 10 bases between them. CDR3 DNA: TGTGCCAGCAGCTTAGATCCAGGGGAAGATACGCAGTATTTT. Its protein product is CASSLDPGEDTQYF.

CDR3 protein: CASSYSNWQNTGELFF. CDR3 DNA: TGTGCCAGCAGTTACTCGAATTGGCAGAACACCGGGGAGCTGTTTTTT. The chain combines TRBV6-5 with TRBJ2-2; no clear D. The germline V gene encodes CDR1 MNHEY and CDR2 SVGAGI. This CDR3 has 16 amino acids. The germline V and J ends were trimmed by 0 bases and 1 base, with 9 bases remaining between them.